One T cell receptor (beta chain) is described in this entry. Its recognized antigen is unknown. Base qualities are not provided; no much larger clone lies one nucleotide away. The reads were generated on an Illumina HiSeq 2500. Quantitative 5'-RACE with molecular barcodes was the method used to prepare the TCR beta libraries. The authors' pipeline ran thus. A new computational method based on a probabilistic model of VDJ rearrangement was used to identify disease-linked TCR variants. Through fastp at Q25 and MiXCR, TCRdb rebuilt clones from the public reads, retaining in-frame beta chains. Identical CDR3 protein sequences are pooled into one entry, listed with their most common genes and DNA. V and J calls and clone size were set by TCRdb, not the authors. This sample is represented by hundreds of thousands of distinct CDR3 sequences; about 10% of them were singletons. The ten largest clonotypes hold approximately 0.5% of the sample.

This entry belongs to a study of CD8 T cells in ankylosing spondylitis (dated by TCRdb to 2016 to 2017). Regarding the study in general: The study profiled T cell receptor beta repertoires in healthy donors and ankylosing spondylitis patients to find disease-linked TCR variants. The full study cohort comprised 20 to 30 ankylosing spondylitis patients and 85 to 120 healthy donors. Peripheral blood was sampled, and synovial fluid was also collected from ankylosing spondylitis patients. The study at large found these results: The disease-linked clones were reported to be significantly enriched in matched synovial fluid samples from ankylosing spondylitis patients. A CD8+ phenotype was shown by the disease-linked clones, which were found at relatively low frequencies in peripheral blood. Blood from ankylosing spondylitis patients appeared to be characterized by a TCR beta motif composed of under 10 highly homologous amino acid variants. Some motif variants were previously reported in synovial fluid and blood of reactive arthritis patients, suggesting common disease-initiation mechanisms.

Clipping removes 7 bases from V and 7 bases from J, with 15 as the unmatched junction base count. Taken from cysteine to phenylalanine, the CDR3 has 14 residues. The only DNA kept is the CDR3, 42 bases in frame from the first base. The germline V gene gives CDR1 as SQVTM and CDR2 as ANQGSEA. Sequenced input: blood, either unsorted or a sorted T cell fraction (not recorded which). This receptor chain uses TRBV29-1 and TRBJ2-7; 8 junctional bases match TRBD1. This clonotype originated in a male donor with ankylosing spondylitis. The CDR3 protein is CSAQVRQGAGEQYF. The DNA is as follows: TGCAGCGCCCAGGTGCGGCAGGGGGCGGGGGAGCAGTACTTC.